This T cell receptor beta chain was documented in a study of CD8+CD57+ T cells in acquired aplastic anemia. Overall study context: An average of about 3.2 ug of DNA was obtained from sorted CD4+ and CD8+ cells.

In germline, CDR1 is SGHTA, CDR2 FQGNSA. V lost 10 bases and J 0 bases, leaving 13 bases between the germline ends. CDR3 length: 14 residues. Turning to this clonotype: Its matching antigen is unknown.

Those patients picked for sequencing had displayed CD8+CD57+ cell expansion on flow cytometry. Receipt of therapy had not occurred in any patient by the time of blood sampling. CDR3 and TCR beta VDJ profiling relied on genomic DNA as the template. One entry per CDR3 protein, called by TCRdb with MiXCR from the reads. This table holds approximately 220,000 distinct CDR3 sequences, approximately 45% found once. Notes on the study in general: Patients and healthy controls showed no significant CD8+ Simpson's diversity difference.

This rearrangement joins TRBV7-2 to TRBJ1-5, with D unclear. This sequence originates from a human donor with aplastic anemia. Sequencing used sorted CD4+, CD8+, or CD8+CD57+ T cells (not recorded which) from PBMCs. The CDR3 bases are TGTGCCACTACGGACGGGTTTAGCAATCAGCCCCAGCATTTT. Protein sequence: CATTDGFSNQPQHF.